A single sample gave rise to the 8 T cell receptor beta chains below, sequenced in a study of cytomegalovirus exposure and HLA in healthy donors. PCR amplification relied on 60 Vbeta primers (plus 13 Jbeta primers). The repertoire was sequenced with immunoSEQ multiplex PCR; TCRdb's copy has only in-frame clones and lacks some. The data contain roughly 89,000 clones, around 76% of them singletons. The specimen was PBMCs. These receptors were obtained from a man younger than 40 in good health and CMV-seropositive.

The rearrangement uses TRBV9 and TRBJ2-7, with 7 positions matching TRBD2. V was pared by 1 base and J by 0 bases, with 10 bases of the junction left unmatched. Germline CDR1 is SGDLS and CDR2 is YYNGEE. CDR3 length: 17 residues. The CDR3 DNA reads TGTGCCAGCAGCGTATCGAGCGGGGCTACTAGCTCCTACGAGCAGTACTTC. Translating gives CASSVSSGATSSYEQYF.

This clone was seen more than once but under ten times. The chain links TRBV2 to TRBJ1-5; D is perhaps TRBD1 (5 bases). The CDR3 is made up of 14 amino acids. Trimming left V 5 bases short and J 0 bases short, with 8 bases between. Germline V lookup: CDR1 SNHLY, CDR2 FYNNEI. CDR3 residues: CASSRQSSNQPQHF. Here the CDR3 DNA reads TGTGCCAGCAGTCGACAGTCTAGCAATCAGCCCCAGCATTTT.

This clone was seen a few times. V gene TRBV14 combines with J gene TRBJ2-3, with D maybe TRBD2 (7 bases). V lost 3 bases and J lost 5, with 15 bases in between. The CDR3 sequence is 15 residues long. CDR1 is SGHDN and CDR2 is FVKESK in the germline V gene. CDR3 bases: TGTGCCAGCAGCCAGCGAGGGGGGGCCGGAGATACGCAGTATTTT. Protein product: CASSQRGGAGDTQYF.

CDR3 region: CASSLPGSVHEQYF. As DNA, the CDR3 is TGCGCCAGCAGCTTGCCAGGGTCGGTACACGAGCAGTACTTC. The chain recombines TRBV5-1 with TRBJ2-7; weak D call: TRBD1 (5 bases). Trimming left V 1 base short and J 5 bases short, with 13 bases between. CDR3 length: 14 residues. In germline, CDR1 is SGHRS, CDR2 YFSETQ.

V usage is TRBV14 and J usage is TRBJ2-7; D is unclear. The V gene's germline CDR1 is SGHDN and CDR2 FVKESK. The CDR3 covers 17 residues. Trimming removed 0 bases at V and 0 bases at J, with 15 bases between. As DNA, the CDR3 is TGTGCCAGCAGCCAAGATCTATCCCCAGGCTACTCCTACGAGCAGTACTTC. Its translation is CASSQDLSPGYSYEQYF.

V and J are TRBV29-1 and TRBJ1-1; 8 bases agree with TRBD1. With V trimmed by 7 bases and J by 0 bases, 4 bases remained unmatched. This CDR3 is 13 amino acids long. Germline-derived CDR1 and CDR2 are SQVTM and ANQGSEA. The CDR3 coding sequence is TGCAGCGGGAACAGGGGGATGAACACTGAAGCTTTCTTT. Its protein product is CSGNRGMNTEAFF.

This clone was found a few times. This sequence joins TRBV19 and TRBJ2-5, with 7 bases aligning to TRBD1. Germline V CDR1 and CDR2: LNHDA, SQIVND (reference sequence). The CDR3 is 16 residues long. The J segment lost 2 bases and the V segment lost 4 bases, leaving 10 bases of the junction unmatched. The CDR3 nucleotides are TGTGCCAGTAGTAGACAGGGTTTGATTGGGCAAGAGACCCAGTACTTC. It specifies CASSRQGLIGQETQYF.

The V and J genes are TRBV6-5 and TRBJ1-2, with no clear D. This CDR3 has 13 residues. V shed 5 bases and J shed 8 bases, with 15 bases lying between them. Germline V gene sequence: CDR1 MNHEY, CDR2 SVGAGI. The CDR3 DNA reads TGTGCCAGCAGTGAAATCCGGTCGGGAGGCTACACCTTC. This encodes CASSEIRSGGYTF.